A selection of T cell receptor beta chains follows, all from one sample in a study of post-analysis software for immune sequencing data. TCRdb independently ran MiXCR on the PCR reads; one entry per CDR3 protein. The data contain about 540,000 distinct CDR3 sequences, less than 40% of them singletons. Sample: blood. Source of these receptors: a girl aged 2-17 years with multiple sclerosis. The CDR3 runs from the conserved cysteine through the conserved F or W. A D gene is named only where the DNA matches it firmly. Size tells how often a clone was seen (once, few, many) or the class of an expanded clone, and some rows leave it out.

TRBD1	TRBJ2-3	-	TRBV9	TGTGCCAGCAGCGGAACAGGACAGGGAACAGATACGCAGTATTTT	CASSGTGQGTDTQYF
-	TRBJ1-1	once	TRBV20-1	TGCAGTGCTCCCGGGGTGGGGAACACTGAAGCTTTCTTT	CSAPGVGNTEAFF
-	TRBJ1-6	-	TRBV3-1	TGTGCCAGCAGCCAAGTAAACCCCTTCCTCCTCCACTTT	CASSQVNPFLLHF
TRBD2	TRBJ2-1	-	TRBV5-1	TGCGCCAGCAGCGCCAGCGGGGGACGCCTCAATGAGCAGTTCTTC	CASSASGGRLNEQFF
-	TRBJ2-3	-	TRBV29-1	TGCAGCGTTGTGGGCTCGGAGTCAGATACGCAGTATTTT	CSVVGSESDTQYF
-	TRBJ2-7	-	TRBV10-2	TGCGCCAGCAGTGAGGGACTTTCCTCCTACGAGCAGTACTTC	CASSEGLSSYEQYF
TRBD2	TRBJ2-1	-	TRBV27	TGTGCCAGCAGTTTACGGGAGGGACTAGCGAGCAATGAGCAGTTCTTC	CASSLREGLASNEQFF
-	TRBJ1-2	few	TRBV20-1	TGCAGTGCTAGTGTCAGACTGAATAATGGCTACACCTTC	CSASVRLNNGYTF
TRBD1	TRBJ2-3	-	TRBV5-1	TGCGCCAGCAGCTTGTCCACAGGGGCGGATACGCAGTATTTT	CASSLSTGADTQYF
-	TRBJ2-5	-	TRBV5-1	TGCGCCAGCAAAGGGTTGGGTGGCCAAGAGACCCAGTACTTC	CASKGLGGQETQYF
TRBD1	TRBJ1-5	few	TRBV12-3/TRBV12-4	TGTGCCAGCAGGACAGGGGGCCACAGTCAGCCCCAGCATTTT	CASRTGGHSQPQHF
-	TRBJ1-2	few	TRBV7-9	TGTGCCAGCAGCTTAGCGACGATAGTCGAATATGACTACACCTTC	CASSLATIVEYDYTF
-	TRBJ2-2	-	TRBV6-6	TGTGCCAGCAGTTACTCCCTAGCCAAGAACACCGGGGAGCTGTTTTTT	CASSYSLAKNTGELFF
-	TRBJ1-2	-	TRBV20-1	TGCAGTGCTAGAGAAAGCGGGGTTAACTATGGCTACACCTTC	CSARESGVNYGYTF
TRBD2	TRBJ2-7	-	TRBV7-2	TGTGCCAGCAGCTTAGGTGCTAGCGGGGTAACCTACGAGCAGTACTTC	CASSLGASGVTYEQYF
-	TRBJ1-2	-	TRBV2	TGTGCCAGCAGTGAAGCATGGGTACGGCCCTATGGCTACACCTTC	CASSEAWVRPYGYTF
TRBD1	TRBJ2-5	few	TRBV6-7	TGTGCCAGCAGTTACCAACAGGGGCGTAGGGCCCAGTACTTC	CASSYQQGRRAQYF
TRBD1	TRBJ2-7	-	TRBV12-3/TRBV12-4	TGTGCCAGCAGTGGACAGGGAATGAGCTCCTACGAGCAGTACTTC	CASSGQGMSSYEQYF
-	TRBJ2-3	-	TRBV4-1	TGCGCCAGCAGCCAAGATTCGGCCCCCTACACAGATACGCAGTATTTT	CASSQDSAPYTDTQYF
TRBD2	TRBJ2-3	-	TRBV3-1	TGTGCCAGCAGCCAAGGGTTAGAGGGACTAGCGGGAGGATCAGATACGCAGTATTTT	CASSQGLEGLAGGSDTQYF
-	TRBJ1-5	-	TRBV6-2/TRBV6-3	TGTGCCAGCAGTTACTCGCCAGCTTTGGAGCCCCAGCATTTT	CASSYSPALEPQHF
-	TRBJ2-5	-	TRBV14	TGTGCCAGCAGCCAAGTGACCCTCGGTAGAGAGACCCAGTACTTC	CASSQVTLGRETQYF
-	TRBJ2-3	few	TRBV7-8	TGTGCCAGCGGAGCTATCGCCCGCACAGATACGCAGTATTTT	CASGAIARTDTQYF
TRBD2	TRBJ2-5	many	TRBV29-1	TGCAGCGTTGAAGATCGGGGGGACCAAGAGACCCAGTACTTC	CSVEDRGDQETQYF
TRBD2	TRBJ2-3	-	TRBV28	TGTGCCAGCAGTTTTAGCAGCGGGGGGGAGGCAGATACGCAGTATTTT	CASSFSSGGEADTQYF
TRBD2	TRBJ2-5	few	TRBV4-1	TGCGCCAGCAGCCTCACGGGAGGGGGGTCTGAGACCCAGTACTTC	CASSLTGGGSETQYF
TRBD1	TRBJ2-5	-	TRBV7-7	TGTGCCAGCAGCTTATTCGGGACAGCGCAAGAGACCCAGTACTTC	CASSLFGTAQETQYF
-	TRBJ1-4	-	TRBV29-1	TGCAGCGTGGGGTCCGACCCCCTAACTAATAAAAAACTGTTTTTT	CSVGSDPLTNKKLFF
TRBD1	TRBJ2-1	-	TRBV10-3	TGTGCCATCAGTGGACAGGGGGTCCACAATGAGCAGTTCTTC	CAISGQGVHNEQFF
-	TRBJ1-2	-	TRBV12-3/TRBV12-4	TGTGCCAGCGGCCTCTCAGGGGCGAGAGATGGCTACACCTTC	CASGLSGARDGYTF
-	TRBJ1-1	-	TRBV10-3	TGTGCCATCAGTACGGCTGGGGTCACTGAAGCTTTCTTT	CAISTAGVTEAFF
TRBD2	TRBJ2-7	once	TRBV7-2	TGTGCCAGCAGCTTAGAAGCGGGGAGGCTCTACGAGCAGTACTTC	CASSLEAGRLYEQYF
TRBD1	TRBJ1-1	few	TRBV6-6	TGTGCCAGCAGTTCCCCGGGACAGATGAACACTGAAGCTTTCTTT	CASSSPGQMNTEAFF